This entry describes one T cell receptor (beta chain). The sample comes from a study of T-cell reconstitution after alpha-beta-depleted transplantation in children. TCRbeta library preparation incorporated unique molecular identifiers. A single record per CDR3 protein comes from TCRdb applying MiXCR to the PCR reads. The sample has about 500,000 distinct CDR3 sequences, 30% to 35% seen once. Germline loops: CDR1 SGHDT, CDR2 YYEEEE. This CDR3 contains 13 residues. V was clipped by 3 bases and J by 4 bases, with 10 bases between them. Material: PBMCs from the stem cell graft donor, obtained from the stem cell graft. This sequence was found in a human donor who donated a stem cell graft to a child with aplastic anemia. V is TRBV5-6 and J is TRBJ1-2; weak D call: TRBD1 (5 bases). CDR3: CASSSLDTYGYTF. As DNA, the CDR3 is TGTGCCAGCAGCTCCCTGGACACCTATGGCTACACCTTC.